The text below deals with one T cell receptor (beta chain). The record originates from a study of T cell changes during pregnancy in multiple sclerosis. Sequencing was performed with immunoSEQ multiplex PCR; in TCRdb, only in-frame clones are kept and a portion is missing. The repertoire has just under 65,000 clones, 80% to 95% of them found once; the top ten carry roughly 3.1%. Specimen: CD8+ T cells from peripheral blood mononuclear cells, collected in the second trimester of pregnancy. The clonotype comes from a female donor with multiple sclerosis, enrolled in a pregnancy study.

The CDR3 DNA follows: TGTGCCAGCTCACCAACAGGGGCCTACAGCGTCGATACGCAGTATTTT. Translation: CASSPTGAYSVDTQYF. The chain has TRBV18 and TRBJ2-3; TRBD1 aligns across 7 bases. Germline lookup yields CDR1 KGHSH and CDR2 LQKENI. The CDR3 extends over 16 amino acids. J gave up 6 bases and V 2 bases, and 11 bases lay outside the gene matches.